This T cell receptor (beta chain) was sequenced for a study of cytomegalovirus exposure and HLA in healthy donors (dated by TCRdb to 2017 to 2019). Looking at the study overall: According to an earlier analysis of around 600 of the donors, about 179 million T cells yielded 90 million to 140 million unique TCR beta sequences and about 300 Gb of sequence data. In an earlier analysis of over 550 of the donors, high-throughput TCR beta sequencing was used to judge whether each TCR beta V gene segment behaved as functional or pseudogenic. Rather than drawing on any new phenotypic data, the later analysis identified candidate immune exposures from TCR beta sequences and the way those sequences occurred across donors. All discovery cohort repertoires had been generated on a single sequencing platform. Typing coverage differed by locus: A, B, C, DRB1 and DQB1 were typed in roughly 620-640 donors, DQA1 in roughly 500, DPA1 in 600 to 610, and DPB1 in just under 490. HLA typing included class I and class II loci at four-digit resolution. To predict cytomegalovirus infection status, the study brought together high-throughput TCR immunosequencing, statistical association of individual TCRs with disease status, and machine learning. Besides the first cohort of 550 to 750 subjects, a separate validation cohort made up of roughly 120 different subjects was used. Because of strong linkage in the cohort, roughly five DR-DQ haplotypes were treated as single units for association and clustering. The study aimed to test whether cataloging public T cell receptors could reveal signatures of past pathogen exposure. On average, roughly 250,000 unique TCR beta nucleotide sequences were sequenced per donor among some 420 genotyped donors of the cohort, with about 19% of those sequences being non-productive. Donor age, sex, ethnicity and CMV serostatus were compiled alongside the repertoire data. Roughly 300 gigabases of sequencing data and 75 million to 85 million unique TCR sequences made up an early release that covered 500 to 700 HLA-typed donors. Of the approximately 370 genotyped donors, 81% were placed in the genetic ancestry cluster associated with self-reported Caucasian donors. The study profiled the T cell repertoires of hundreds of subjects by immunosequencing and related them to cytomegalovirus serostatus. To study patterns of TCR occurrence, a later analysis re-analyzed previously published TCR beta repertoires from around 670 donors and added high-resolution HLA genotyping. A later genetic analysis used genome-wide SNP genotypes for about 60% of the roughly 670 donors, treating that subset as a discovery cohort. Findings and caveats that apply to the study as a whole: According to a later analysis, TCR association rates differed among HLA loci, with DRB1 alleles showing the most associated TCRs and HLA-C alleles showing the fewest. A further reported finding was that TCR beta sequences accurately predicted the HLA-A and HLA-B alleles for most subjects in the first cohort. The sequencing pipeline was judged likely to have produced a cluster of highly shared sequence variants as a technical artifact. Strong co-occurrence of HLA alleles, especially DR and DQ, made assigning TCR associations to individual alleles difficult. Immune exposure information for the cohort was limited to CMV serostatus. Because HLA typing was missing for some donors at each locus, association tests included only the typed subset. In an earlier analysis of 500 to 650 of the donors, most TCR beta V segments appeared in productive rearrangements about 87% or about 30% of the time, broadly matching IMGT annotations. In a later analysis, around 15,000 TCR beta sequences were associated with specific HLA alleles at a false discovery rate of 0.05. Some IMGT-functional V segments, including TRBV6-2 and TRBV6-3, could not be told apart with the 87-base-pair reads, so those segments were excluded. The authors suggested that the approach could potentially be extended to other disease states and immunological phenotypes. In the study, approximately 160 TCR beta chains were listed as associated with cytomegalovirus. The presence/absence analyses assumed that sequencing depth was roughly uniform across donors, and that assumption may not be true. In this cohort, only TCR beta chains were sequenced, and detectable features were limited by the absence of alpha or paired-chain data. Most CMV-associated TCR beta chains appeared to be HLA-restricted in a later analysis, and the HLA associations seemed to be driven largely by CMV exposure. A later analysis reported that several top co-occurrence clusters appeared linked to parvovirus B19, influenza, CMV and Epstein-Barr virus. Most TCR sequences were observed very rarely across donors, whereas some public TCRs were present in many individuals. According to a later genetic analysis, donors in an Asian-associated ancestry cluster had fewer N-insertions in productive TCRs than the approximately 630-donor mean. Linkage disequilibrium might explain the correlated functional status among segregating V segments, but an unknown experimental factor could not be ruled out. Because counts were too low, 15 to 20 rarely observed V segments, including chromosome 9 orphons, were left out of the earlier analysis of 500 to 750 of the donors. The classifier was reported to diagnose cytomegalovirus status with high specificity and sensitivity in both the original cohort and the validation cohort. In a later genetic analysis, a missense DCLRE1C variant was associated with V-gene and J-gene trimming of TCR beta chains, and the association was replicated in an independent cohort. In vitro tests confirmed that a few of the cytomegalovirus-associated TCR beta chains recognize cytomegalovirus antigens. In a later analysis, HLA-associated TCR beta chains showed more clonal expansion and lower generation probabilities than non-associated chains that were equally common.

Per the germline V gene (reference sequence), SEHNR is the CDR1 and FQNEAQ is the CDR2. Including cysteine and phenylalanine, the CDR3 has 15 amino acids. Just CDR3 DNA is preserved here, 45 bases in frame from base 1. The junction carries 11 bases between V and J, which are trimmed by 5 bases and 0 bases respectively. The cohort comprised fewer than 700 healthy bone marrow donors. All cohort members were sampled while nominally healthy, although unrecorded immune exposures were likely present. The donor was CMV seronegative and belonged to the group of around 400 seronegative cohort members. Every donor gave a peripheral blood sample, and the peripheral blood mononuclear cells from that sample were used for TCR beta sequencing. Genomic DNA extraction from the blood cell samples was performed with the Qiagen DNeasy Blood Extraction Kit. A word on this clone: Its antigen is still unknown. The record has no base qualities; no much larger clone is one base away.

Receptors were amplified or captured by the immunoSEQ multiplex PCR assay. For the multiplex PCR, a mixture combining 60 forward primers for TCR Vbeta segments and 13 reverse primers for TCR Jbeta segments was used. The CDR3 region of rearranged TCR beta genes was amplified from genomic DNA by a multiplex PCR assay. Amplified TCR beta libraries were sequenced as 87-base-pair reads on the Illumina HiSeq System. The study's processing was this. In a later analysis, roughly 80 million unique TCR beta chains were counted across the 650 to 700 repertoires, and roughly 11 million of these chains were shared by at least two donors. Raw reads were error-corrected and collapsed into unique sequences with a nearest-neighbor algorithm that merged closely related sequences to remove PCR and sequencing errors. Alignment of CDR3 sequences to IMGT reference sequences was used to assign V, D and J gene segments. For a sequence to be retained, a match of at least six nucleotides to both a V gene segment and a J gene segment was required. Rearrangements were classified as productive when the CDR3 lacked stop codons and remained in frame with V and J, and all other rearrangements were classified as non-productive. Following IMGT convention, CDR3 was defined as the stretch from the second conserved V-encoded cysteine to the conserved J-encoded phenylalanine. In an earlier analysis of 500 to 650 of the donors, sequences lacking an unambiguous match to a single V gene segment were excluded. An earlier analysis of around 600 of the donors classified V segments as functional when productive rearrangements were above 56.7% and as segregating when the standard deviation between donors was above 5%. A statistical classification framework was developed to diagnose cytomegalovirus status using the catalog of TCR beta chain sequences. V and J gene assignment, in a later analysis, came from comparing TCR nucleotide sequences with IMGT/GENE-DB human TR gene sequences. A later analysis assigned CDR3 sequences and most-parsimonious VDJ recombination scenarios with the TCRdist pipeline. In a later analysis, each TCR beta chain was defined by its CDR3 amino acid sequence together with its V-gene family, and reads without a unique V-gene family were excluded. As a way to deal with suspected cross-contamination and a sequencing artifact, a later analysis dropped approximately 570 nucleotide sequences that were highly shared and had low generation probability. In a later analysis, a clonal expansion index for each public chain was calculated from normalized within-repertoire ranks of inferred template counts. A later analysis computed generation probabilities with a VDJ recombination model fitted to out-of-frame rearrangements, and checked the results against IGoR. In a later analysis, hypergeometric tests were used to score TCR-TCR, TCR-HLA and TCR-CMV co-occurrence, with a repertoire-size bias correction applied to TCR pairs. A later analysis estimated false discovery rates by permuting HLA or CMV assignments 20 times. A later analysis grouped co-occurring TCRs with DBSCAN, adding TCRdist sequence similarity when clustering within HLA-allele-positive subsets. Repertoires with fewer than 30,000 or more than 120,000 public chains were left out of co-occurrence clustering, as were a handful of repertoires with anomalous nucleotide sharing. The table was pulled from immuneACCESS by TCRdb, which kept in-frame rearrangements only. Such tables lose some clones; where checked, under half of the loss comes from unresolved V genes, and the rest has no known cause. V and J calls and clone size come straight from that table; D and trimming were deduced from the DNA. This sample is represented by 210,000 or so clones; approximately 79% of them were singletons. The top ten clonotypes cover about 0.23% of the sample.

The rearranged segments are TRBV7-9 and TRBJ1-3; the D gene lacks a confident call. The material sequenced was PBMCs. The origin of this receptor is a girl aged 2 to 9 in good health and CMV-seronegative. The CDR3 loop reads CASSKDTRSGNTIYF. In nucleotides, the sequence is TGTGCCAGCAGCAAAGACACACGCTCTGGAAACACCATATATTTT.